This T cell receptor beta chain was identified during a study of shared T cell receptors in the human thymus. TCRdb keeps only in-frame clones here, not all; method: immunoSEQ multiplex PCR. The top ten clones hold approximately 0.0097% of a sample with 640,000 or so clones, about 90% of them seen once. Germline lookup yields CDR1 MNHEY and CDR2 SMNVEV (reference sequence). V gave up 5 bases and J gave up 0 bases, with 14 bases separating them. The CDR3 has 16 residues. These data also formed part of another study, on human thymus T cells. That source notes: Resections that were taken during corrective heart surgery supplied the thymus tissue. Related work showed strongly overlapping thymic repertoires across unrelated individuals.

The TCR was taken from a boy in the first two years of life with a congenital heart defect. The chain couples TRBV27 to TRBJ2-4; TRBD1 might be the D (6 bases). Sequenced sample: thymocytes. The CDR3 loop is CASSPRTALAKNIQYF. The CDR3 DNA reads as TGTGCCAGCAGTCCACGGACAGCCCTAGCCAAAAACATTCAGTACTTC.